The entry below gives a single T cell receptor beta chain sequence along with its context. The read gets to within 3 residues of the CDR3 end, and the germline J gene fills in the rest. The same CDR3 can be traced to other DNA sequences in this sample. The data were taken from a study of T cells in women clearing cervical HPV infection. This CDR3 has 13 residues. V was shortened by 0 bases and J by 4 bases, with 4 bases between the two germline ends. Germline V gene data show CDR1 as LNHNV and CDR2 as YYDKDF (reference sequence). Sequencing used immunoSEQ multiplex PCR; TCRdb keeps in-frame clones, though not all of them. The listing contains about 29,000 clones.

V gene TRBV15 combines with J gene TRBJ1-3; no definite D call. The sample consisted of blood buffy coat. The receptor was derived from a woman aged 18 to 69 with a cervical HPV16 infection that either progressed to CIN3+ or cleared (not recorded which). Partial CDR3 DNA: TGTGCCACCAGCAGAGATCAGGGAAACACC. It yields the protein CATSRDQGNT. The full CDR3 is CATSRDQGNTIYF.